This TCR beta chain was captured by sequencing in a study of blood T cells in healthy people across ages (dated by TCRdb to the mid-2010s). Regarding the research as a whole: Template switching captured roughly one uniquely barcoded TCR beta cDNA molecule per two T cells in model experiments. The study measured age-related changes in TCR beta repertoire diversity using deep sequencing normalized with unique cDNA molecular identifiers. Donors were grouped into four age groups: young (average roughly 17 years), middle-aged (about 40), aged (about 60) and long-lived (just over 80). To avoid experimental bias, donors of different ages were randomly spread across the sequencing lanes. The study analyzed two additional independent replicas of 1 million unique cDNA reads from the same blood draw for two donors, one aged 18 to 29 and one aged 80 or older. The research as a whole found: Estimates of total diversity based on one million sequenced T cells were regarded as lower bounds and as underestimates. Observed TCR beta diversity correlated strongly with the percentage of naive T cells measured by flow cytometry. The CMV infection status of donors was not known, potentially confounding age-related changes in expanded clonotypes. Compared with the aged group, more naive CD4+ T cells, fewer expanded clones and increased TCR diversity were shown by the long-lived group, suggesting age selection. Since profiling was done on bulk unsorted PBMCs, naive and antigen-experienced compartments could not be conclusively compared. Observed TCR beta diversity per million T cells fell roughly linearly with age, and a significant reduction was already apparent by age around 40.

The library was made by 5' RACE. The sequencing machine was an Illumina HiSeq 2500. The second PCR ran for about 6 to 11 cycles and used a J-beta primer mix along with a sample-barcoded 5' primer. A template-switch 5' adaptor carrying 12 random nucleotides introduced a unique molecular identifier onto each TCR beta cDNA molecule. Each sample yielded at least 2.5 million CDR3-containing paired-end reads. The Mint cDNA synthesis kit, primed by a TRBC-specific oligonucleotide, was used to synthesize first-strand cDNA from all RNA. Following uracil-DNA glycosylase treatment, a first 18-cycle PCR with universal primers M1SS and BC2_uni_R was performed on all cDNA. As for the original processing: Normalization of each sample was performed by random selection of 1 million high-quality reads, each carrying a distinct molecular identifier. Reads sharing molecular identifiers were discarded rather than binned into consensus sequences. CDR3 identification, clonotype clustering and error correction used MiTCR with a Q25 quality threshold and the strictest error-elimination algorithm. Lower-bound total TCR beta diversity was estimated with a nonparametric unseen species model using Euler transformation. TCRdb trimmed the raw reads at Q25, called clones with MiXCR and kept productive beta chains. Every distinct CDR3 protein forms one entry, paired with its most common genes and DNA. In this record, the V and J calls reflect TCRdb's handling and not the investigators' own analysis. This sample is represented by about 680,000 distinct CDR3 sequences; 45% to 50% of them were singletons. In total, the top ten clones hold 25% to 35% of the sample.

The table lists this clonotype with many counts. Its antigen target is currently unknown. Base qualities are missing; no much larger clone stands one base away. The 35 to 40 donors, aged roughly 6 to 90 years, were systemically healthy Caucasian individuals from Russia. Ten milliliters of peripheral blood were drawn from each donor into EDTA-treated Vacutainer tubes. PBMCs were isolated by Ficoll-Paque density-gradient centrifugation, with at least 6 million obtained per sample. Trizol reagent was used to extract total RNA from the PBMCs, yielding at least 5.5 micrograms per sample. For every donor, flow cytometry on a PBMC aliquot measured the percentage of naive CD45RAhigh/CD27high T cells. As encoded in the germline V gene, CDR1 is MDHEN while CDR2 is SYDVKM. The CDR3, from cysteine to phenylalanine, totals 12 residues. Only CDR3 DNA is held: 36 bases, read in frame from base 1. A distance of 16 bases separates the germline ends of V and J, which lose 7 bases and 12 bases respectively.

Recombination joined TRBV28 with TRBJ2-1; TRBD1 is perhaps the D gene, given 5 matching bases. What was sequenced was blood. The TCR sequence derives from a woman in her sixties or seventies in good health. The sequenced DNA is TGTGCCAGCACCAAGGTGGGGCTGAGGCAGTTCTTC. This gives the protein CASTKVGLRQFF.